These 13 T cell receptor beta chains came from one sample sequenced in a study of blood T cell repertoires in COVID-19. Sequencing was performed with immunoSEQ multiplex PCR; in TCRdb, only in-frame clones are kept and a portion is missing. The top ten hold more than 20% of the sample, which has 95,000 or so clones, 84% seen once. The material sequenced was peripheral blood. These TCRs come from a human donor in a cohort sampled during active COVID-19.

The chain couples TRBV19 to TRBJ2-3, with 10 bases fitting TRBD2. Germline V CDR1 and CDR2: LNHDA, SQIVND (reference sequence). J lost 8 bases, V lost 3 bases, and 11 bases had no gene match. This CDR3 contains 16 residues. This CDR3 is CASSIVERGGLGTQYF. In DNA, the CDR3 is TGTGCCAGTAGTATCGTCGAGCGGGGGGGCCTAGGTACGCAGTATTTT. The full variable domain, its missing parts supplied by reference TRBV19 and TRBJ2-3, is DGGITQSPKYLFRKEGQNVTLSCEQNLNHDAMYWYRQDPGQGLRLIYYSQIVNDFQKGDIAEGYSVSREKKESFPLTVTSAQKNPTAFYLCASSIVERGGLGTQYFGPGTRLTVL.

The chain is built from TRBV3-1 (or the pseudogene TRBV3-2) and TRBJ2-2, with TRBD1 matching 11 bases. This CDR3 spans 14 amino acids. The V and J ends lost 8 bases and 8 bases, in that order; junction bases with no gene match: 7. The V gene's germline CDR1 is LGHDT and CDR2 YNNKEL (reference sequence). This CDR3 reads CASLGQGASGELFF. The CDR3 bases are TGTGCCAGCCTCGGACAGGGGGCTTCTGGGGAGCTGTTTTTT.

This sequence joins TRBV10-1 and TRBJ2-3, with a weak D call TRBD1 (5 bases). V was trimmed by 0 bases and J by 2 bases, leaving 9 bases between them. CDR1 WNHNN and CDR2 SYGVQD come from the germline V gene (reference sequence). The CDR3 is made up of 15 amino acids. DNA of the CDR3: TGCGCCAGCAGTGAGTCTGGGGCTAACACAGATACGCAGTATTTT. This sequence encodes CASSESGANTDTQYF.

The chain links TRBV4-1 to TRBJ2-3; D gene unclear. CDR3 length equals 16 residues. V lost 0 bases and J lost 0, with 10 bases in between. Germline assignment: CDR1 MGHRA and CDR2 YSYEKL. Here the CDR3 reads CASSQDWAASTDTQYF. As DNA, the CDR3 is TGCGCCAGCAGCCAAGATTGGGCAGCTAGCACAGATACGCAGTATTTT.

The rearrangement links TRBV19 to TRBJ2-1; 7 bases line up with TRBD2. The CDR3 sequence is 15 residues long. CDR1 LNHDA and CDR2 SQIVND come from the germline V gene (reference sequence). The ends lost 6 bases at V and 4 bases at J; junction bases unmatched: 9. CDR3 amino acids: CASRVGGIEYNEQFF. DNA of the CDR3: TGTGCCAGTAGGGTGGGGGGGATCGAGTACAATGAGCAGTTCTTC. Together with reference TRBV19 and TRBJ2-1, the CDR3 gives the full variable domain: DGGITQSPKYLFRKEGQNVTLSCEQNLNHDAMYWYRQDPGQGLRLIYYSQIVNDFQKGDIAEGYSVSREKKESFPLTVTSAQKNPTAFYLCASRVGGIEYNEQFFGPGTRLTVL.

The rearrangement uses TRBV29-1 and TRBJ2-2; 11 bases match TRBD2. V lost 4 bases and J lost 1; bases outside the gene matches: 2. From germline, CDR1 is SQVTM and CDR2 ANQGSEA. The CDR3 contains 15 residues. The CDR3 DNA follows: TGCAGCGTTGGACTAGCGGGGAGGAACACCGGGGAGCTGTTTTTT. Translating it yields CSVGLAGRNTGELFF.

This clone turned up a few times. The CDR3 reads CASSLDGGEQYF. The CDR3 nucleotides are TGTGCCAGCTCACTTGATGGAGGCGAGCAGTACTTC. This chain connects TRBV18 to TRBJ2-7; perhaps TRBD2 as D (5 bases). The CDR3 loop spans 12 amino acids. Trimming removed 4 bases from V and 6 bases from J, with 10 bases in between. CDR1 is KGHSH, CDR2 LQKENI, per germline.

The chain couples TRBV3-1 (or the pseudogene TRBV3-2) to TRBJ1-1, with 7 bases that match TRBD1. V was clipped by 3 bases and J by 2 bases; unmatched bases: 9. The CDR3 length is 16 residues. Germline-derived CDR1 and CDR2 are LGHDT and YNNKEL (reference sequence). The CDR3 loop reads CASSHWAGGTNTEAFF. The DNA of the CDR3 is TGTGCCAGCAGCCACTGGGCAGGGGGGACCAACACTGAAGCTTTCTTT.

This clone was seen just once. V usage is TRBV6-4 and J usage is TRBJ2-3; 13 nucleotides line up with TRBD2. Per the germline V gene, CDR1 is MRHNA and CDR2 is SNTAGT. The junction had 11 bases not matched to a gene; V was cut back by 4 bases and J by 10 bases. This CDR3 contains 16 residues. The CDR3 DNA is TGTGCCAGCAGTGGGACTAGCGGGGGTTCTAACCGGGCGCAGTATTTT. Translation: CASSGTSGGSNRAQYF.

V gene TRBV5-1 combines with J gene TRBJ1-4, with D hard to call. CDR1 is SGHRS and CDR2 is YFSETQ in the germline V gene. The ends were cut back, 4 bases at V and 4 bases at J, with 8 bases in the middle. CDR3 length equals 13 residues. The CDR3 DNA is TGCGCCAGCAGCCCGAGCCTTAATGAAAAACTGTTTTTT. This gives the protein CASSPSLNEKLFF. Based on the CDR3 plus reference TRBV5-1 and TRBJ1-4, the full variable domain is KAGVTQTPRYLIKTRGQQVTLSCSPISGHRSVSWYQQTPGQGLQFLFEYFSETQRNKGNFPGRFSGRQFSNSRSEMNVSTLELGDSALYLCASSPSLNEKLFFGSGTQLSVL.

The rearrangement links TRBV2 to TRBJ1-4; TRBD1 agrees at 11 bases. With 6 bases clipped from V and 6 bases from J, the junction kept 6 bases outside the gene matches. Per the germline V gene, CDR1 is SNHLY and CDR2 is FYNNEI. The CDR3 is made up of 15 amino acids. CDR3 residues: CASRARDRGDEKLFF. The CDR3 DNA reads as TGTGCCAGCAGGGCCCGGGACAGGGGGGATGAAAAACTGTTTTTT.

This clone appeared a few times. The gene calls are TRBV21-1 and TRBJ1-1; the D segment call TRBD1 is taken from the table without a DNA check. TRBV21-1 is a recognized pseudogene. This CDR3 contains 17 residues. Written as DNA, the CDR3 is TGTGCCAGCAGCAGGATGGGGGCAGCCCGGATGAACACTGAAGCTTTCTTT. Protein sequence: CASSRMGAARMNTEAFF.

The chain employs TRBV20-1 and TRBJ1-2, with TRBD1 matching over 10 bases. CDR3 length: 11 residues. Unmatched junction bases numbered 5, after V lost 4 bases and J lost 12 bases. CDR1 DFQATT and CDR2 SNEGSKA come from the germline V gene (reference sequence). CDR3 bases: TGCAGTGCTAAAAGACAGGGGGCGGACACCTTC. Protein product: CSAKRQGADTF.